This T cell receptor (beta chain) was recovered during a study of metastatic and nonmetastatic thyroid tumors. As for the study in general: Malignant thyroid and benign thyroid patients provided blood and tumor or nodule tissue whose repertoires were compared. Study outcomes and limitations: Malignant thyroid tumors reportedly had TCR beta diversity that was significantly higher than in benign nodules, in blood and tumor.

Thyroid surgery was performed in patients who had received no treatment beforehand. Per the authors' pipeline: The study took CDR3 differences across clinicopathological groups and made a distant-metastasis classifier for papillary thyroid cancer from them. With MiXCR, TCRdb called clones anew from the PCR reads. TCRdb, not the authors, supplied the V and J calls. The sample shows 5,400 or so clones, more than 35% of them seen only once. Concerning this clone: Antigen unknown.

The CDR3 runs to 16 residues. Trimming at V came to 5 bases and at J to 6 bases, leaving 8 bases not matched to a gene. Germline V gene lookup returns CDR1 KGHDR and CDR2 SFDVKD. This clonotype was sampled from a female donor with papillary thyroid cancer or a benign thyroid nodule (not recorded which). Some clones in this sample may be carry-over from other donors' samples. The genes are TRBV24-1 and TRBJ2-3, with TRBD2 matching over 12 bases. The sequenced sample consisted of adjacent normal tissue. In DNA form, the CDR3 reads TGTGCCACCAGTGTTAGGACTAGCGGGGCTGGGGATACGCAGTATTTT. Amino acids: CATSVRTSGAGDTQYF.